Shown below are 30 T cell receptor beta chains from a single sample sequenced in a study of vaccination and CD4 T cells after COVID-19. Noted treatment: 10-day PBMC culture with coronavirus spike peptide pools or control peptides (ViraFEST assay). Researchers used the Oncomine TCR Beta short-read assay to sequence DNA from cultured CD4+ T cells. TCRdb fed the PCR reads into MiXCR, producing one record per CDR3 protein. Of some 10,000 distinct CDR3 sequences listed, approximately 64% are singletons. These TCRs are of unknown antigen specificity. The sequenced sample was CD4+ T cells from blood, cultured in vitro. The receptors were gathered from a human donor who had recovered from COVID-19.

The J gene is TRBJ1-6, the V gene TRBV6-2 or TRBV6-3; TRBD1 is a possible D gene (5 bases). This CDR3 is built from 14 residues. V was cut by 5 bases and J by 7 bases, with 12 bases left in between. CDR1 MNHEY and CDR2 SVGEGT come from the germline V gene. This CDR3 reads CASSPGGRNSPLHF. The CDR3 DNA reads as TGTGCCAGCAGTCCGGGGGGAAGAAATTCACCCCTCCACTTT.

The CDR3 nucleotides read TGTGCCAGCAGTGTAGGGACAGCCCCGAACACTGAAGCTTTCTTT. Translating it yields CASSVGTAPNTEAFF. The chain recombines TRBV28 with TRBJ1-1; 7 bases match TRBD1. The ends lost 5 bases at V and 1 base at J; junction bases unmatched: 7. Germline lookup yields CDR1 MDHEN and CDR2 SYDVKM. This CDR3 has 15 amino acids.

This clonotype was observed a few times. The chain uses TRBV2 and TRBJ1-1; D is undetermined. The CDR3 extends over 13 amino acids. V shed 6 bases and J shed 4 bases, with 12 bases lying between them. Per the germline V gene, CDR1 is SNHLY and CDR2 is FYNNEI. The DNA of the CDR3 is TGTGCCAGCAGCTCTACATTGGGCACTGAAGCTTTCTTT. Translating gives CASSSTLGTEAFF. Filled out from reference TRBV2 and TRBJ1-1, the complete variable domain reads EPEVTQTPSHQVTQMGQEVILRCVPISNHLYFYWYRQILGQKVEFLVSFYNNEISEKSEIFDDQFSVERPDGSNFTLKIRSTKLEDSAMYFCASSSTLGTEAFFGQGTRLTVV.

This clonotype turned up a few times. The chain carries TRBV6-1 and TRBJ1-2; D call uncertain. Germline CDR1 MNHNS, CDR2 SASEGT. CDR3 length: 14 residues. The ends were cut back, 8 bases at V and 7 bases at J, with 20 bases in the middle. CDR3 coding DNA: TGTGCCAGCCGGAACCGACAACGGGCGGGTGGCTACACCTTC. Amino acid sequence: CASRNRQRAGGYTF.

This clonotype was counted between two and nine times. The chain couples TRBV15 to TRBJ2-3, with TRBD2 matching over 11 bases. V gave up 0 bases and J gave up 5 bases; unmatched junction bases: 4. This CDR3 has 16 residues. Germline assignment: CDR1 LNHNV and CDR2 YYDKDF (reference sequence). The CDR3 protein is CATSRDPSGGIDTQYF. The CDR3 coding sequence is TGTGCCACCAGCAGAGACCCTAGCGGGGGGATAGATACGCAGTATTTT.

This chain uses TRBV9 with TRBJ2-3, with TRBD1 matching over 8 bases. V was clipped by 1 base and J by 1 base; unmatched bases: 2. There are 15 residues in the CDR3. CDR1 is SGDLS and CDR2 is YYNGEE in the germline V gene. The CDR3 loop is CASSVKTGGTDTQYF. The DNA for the CDR3 is TGTGCCAGCAGCGTAAAGACAGGGGGCACAGATACGCAGTATTTT. The entire variable domain, with the rest obtained from reference TRBV9 and TRBJ2-3, is as follows: DSGVTQTPKHLITATGQRVTLRCSPRSGDLSVYWYQQSLDQGLQFLIQYYNGEERAKGNILERFSAQQFPDLHSELNLSSLELGDSALYFCASSVKTGGTDTQYFGPGTRLTVL.

The chain carries TRBV7-2 and TRBJ1-2; D is possibly TRBD1 (5 bases). CDR1 and CDR2 from the germline V gene are SGHTA and FQGNSA. The CDR3 loop spans 13 amino acids. V was shortened by 5 bases and J by 8 bases, with 15 bases between the two germline ends. For the CDR3, the DNA is TGTGCCAGCAGCCTTGGCGGGGGGGGAGGCTACACCTTC. Translated, it gives CASSLGGGGGYTF.

V usage is TRBV7-2 and J usage is TRBJ2-5; TRBD2 agrees at 9 bases. The J segment lost 1 base and the V segment lost 3 bases, leaving 6 bases of the junction unmatched. The CDR3 length is 16 residues. Germline V lookup: CDR1 SGHTA, CDR2 FQGNSA. CDR3: CASSFYSGGLQETQYF. The CDR3 nucleotides read TGTGCCAGCAGCTTCTATAGCGGGGGCCTCCAAGAGACCCAGTACTTC.

The V and J genes are TRBV12-5 and TRBJ2-4, with 10 bases lining up with TRBD1. CDR1 and CDR2 from the germline V gene are LGHNT and FRNRAP. V lost 1 base and J lost 8; bases outside the gene matches: 5. The CDR3 loop spans 15 amino acids. The CDR3 DNA follows: TGTGCTAGTGGTTTGGCCCGGGACAGGGGACACATTCAGTACTTC. It yields the protein CASGLARDRGHIQYF.

This chain connects TRBV6-1 to TRBJ2-1, with TRBD2 identical over 7 bases. Germline V gene data show CDR1 as MNHNS and CDR2 as SASEGT. The CDR3 length is 14 residues. V trimming: 6 bases; J trimming: 7 bases; junction bases outside the gene matches: 9. The CDR3 reads CASSRGSLRNEQFF. In DNA, the CDR3 is TGTGCCAGCAGCCGCGGGAGCTTGCGGAATGAGCAGTTCTTC.

V usage is TRBV20-1 and J usage is TRBJ2-4, with 7 nucleotides matching TRBD1. The J segment lost 0 bases and the V segment lost 0 bases, leaving 8 bases of the junction unmatched. Germline loops: CDR1 DFQATT, CDR2 SNEGSKA (reference sequence). The CDR3 spans 17 residues. CDR3 coding DNA: TGCAGTGCTAGAGATCCGGAGAGGGGGCTAGCCAAAAACATTCAGTACTTC. Its translation is CSARDPERGLAKNIQYF.

The V call is TRBV7-2, the J call TRBJ2-2; a possible D gene is TRBD2 (5 bases). V lost 5 bases and J lost 0, with 19 bases in between. The CDR3 length is 18 residues. CDR1 and CDR2 from the germline V gene are SGHTA and FQGNSA. CDR3 nucleotides: TGTGCCAGCAGCCGTAGAAACGGACTGGATACGAACACCGGGGAGCTGTTTTTT. It translates to CASSRRNGLDTNTGELFF.

The chain is built from TRBV5-4 and TRBJ1-1, with a tentative D call TRBD1 (6 bases). Trimming pared 2 bases from V and 5 bases from J, leaving 7 bases between. The V gene's germline CDR1 is SGHNT and CDR2 YYREEE (reference sequence). The CDR3 consists of 12 residues. The CDR3 reads CASSFTGTEAFF. The CDR3 DNA reads TGTGCCAGCAGCTTCACAGGGACTGAAGCTTTCTTT.

This clonotype appeared a few times. The rearrangement uses TRBV19 and TRBJ2-1; the D gene is possibly TRBD1 (6 bases). The CDR3 loop spans 14 amino acids. V was clipped by 4 bases and J by 4 bases, with 11 bases between them. CDR1 is LNHDA and CDR2 is SQIVND in the germline V gene (reference sequence). Written as DNA, the CDR3 is TGTGCCAGTAGTACCGGGACACCTTACAATGAGCAGTTCTTC. Its protein is CASSTGTPYNEQFF.

This clonotype turned up a few times. The CDR3 is CASRRTGVREKLFF. CDR3 sequence (DNA): TGTGCCAGCAGACGGACAGGGGTCCGTGAAAAACTGTTTTTT. V gene TRBV7-2 combines with J gene TRBJ1-4; 9 nucleotides match TRBD1. Germline loops: CDR1 SGHTA, CDR2 FQGNSA. Germline trimming cut 6 bases from V and 7 bases from J; bases unmatched to any gene: 6. This CDR3 has 14 amino acids.

The chain recombines TRBV28 with TRBJ1-1, with 10 positions matching TRBD1. Germline V CDR1 and CDR2: MDHEN, SYDVKM. V was clipped by 5 bases and J by 6 bases; unmatched bases: 6. This CDR3 has 14 residues. As DNA, the CDR3 is TGTGCCAGCAGTCGACTCGGACAGGGGGCTGAAGCTTTCTTT. It codes for CASSRLGQGAEAFF.

V and J are TRBV5-1 and TRBJ1-2, with D unresolved. There are 14 residues in the CDR3. Per germline, CDR1 SGHRS and CDR2 YFSETQ. V was shortened by 4 bases and J by 3 bases, with 13 bases between the two germline ends. CDR3 sequence reads: CASSRARADYGYTF. The CDR3 bases are TGCGCCAGCAGCCGGGCTAGAGCGGACTATGGCTACACCTTC.

V and J are TRBV20-1 and TRBJ2-3; 10 bases match TRBD2. V lost 6 bases, J lost 0 bases, and 6 bases stayed unmatched. Germline V gene data show CDR1 as DFQATT and CDR2 as SNEGSKA (reference sequence). The CDR3 has 15 amino acids. The CDR3 DNA follows: TGCAGTGCGGATATACTAGCGGGGAGCACAGATACGCAGTATTTT. Amino acid sequence: CSADILAGSTDTQYF.

The V gene is TRBV11-3, the J gene TRBJ2-7; D unclear. The CDR3 extends over 12 amino acids. The germline gives CDR1 SGHNT, CDR2 YENEEA. Trimming cost V 5 bases and J 1 base, with 6 bases left between them. The CDR3 protein is CASSGDSYEQYF. For the CDR3, the DNA is TGTGCCAGCAGCGGGGATTCCTACGAGCAGTACTTC. Full variable domain (outside the CDR3, taken from reference TRBV11-3 and TRBJ2-7): EAGVVQSPRYKIIEKKQPVAFWCNPISGHNTLYWYLQNLGQGPELLIRYENEEAVDDSQLPKDRFSAERLKGVDSTLKIQPAELGDSAVYLCASSGDSYEQYFGPGTRLTVT.

In regard to this clonotype: Mismatch with germline at one junction end may stem from a read error. This chain uses TRBV7-2 with TRBJ2-1, with 8 positions matching TRBD2. This CDR3 has 15 residues. Germline CDR1 is SGHTA and CDR2 is FQGNSA. In nucleotides, the CDR3 is TGTGCCAGTAGCTTAGCACTAGCGGCTTTCAATGAGCAGTTCTTC. This encodes CASSLALAAFNEQFF.

The rearrangement joins TRBV28 to TRBJ1-6; 9 positions agree with TRBD1. CDR1 is MDHEN, CDR2 SYDVKM, per germline. CDR3 length: 20 residues. With 0 bases clipped from V and 0 bases from J, the junction kept 9 bases outside the gene matches. The CDR3 loop reads CASSLWGQGTKSSYNSPLHF. The CDR3 DNA is TGTGCCAGCAGTTTATGGGGACAGGGCACTAAAAGCTCCTATAATTCACCCCTCCACTTT.

The chain links TRBV10-2 to TRBJ1-1, with D perhaps matching TRBD1 (5 bases). There are 14 residues in the CDR3. Germline assignment: CDR1 WSHSY and CDR2 SAAADI. Trimming shortened V by 7 bases and J by 1 base, and 13 bases separated the two germline ends. The CDR3 spells CASNGGSTNTEAFF. The CDR3 DNA sequence: TGCGCCAGCAATGGGGGATCCACGAACACTGAAGCTTTCTTT.

This clonotype occurred once. The gene calls are TRBV27 and TRBJ1-5; D remains unclear. Deletions cut 1 base from V and 5 bases from J, with 3 bases between. Germline CDR1 MNHEY, CDR2 SMNVEV (reference sequence). The CDR3 is made up of 12 amino acids. Here the CDR3 DNA reads TGTGCCAGCAGTTTATGGGATCAGCCCCAGCATTTT. This gives the protein CASSLWDQPQHF.

The chain uses TRBV6-1 and TRBJ2-7, with TRBD1 as a possible D gene (6 bases). The CDR3 covers 16 residues. Trimming removed 3 bases from V and 6 bases from J, with 21 bases in between. Germline CDR1 and CDR2: MNHNS and SASEGT. CDR3 in amino acids: CASSDPRGRLGAEQYF. As DNA, the CDR3 is TGTGCCAGCAGTGACCCCAGGGGCCGTCTGGGCGCCGAGCAGTACTTC.

The rearrangement uses TRBV7-8 and TRBJ1-2; D possibly corresponds to TRBD1 (6 bases). V was clipped by 4 bases and J by 4 bases, with 13 bases between them. CDR1 and CDR2 (germline): SGHVS, FQNEAQ. This CDR3 spans 14 amino acids. CDR3 DNA: TGTGCCAGCAGCTCGGGGGGCGTTGGCTATGGCTACACCTTC. Its protein is CASSSGGVGYGYTF.

The chain is built from TRBV19 and TRBJ1-6; 7 bases are a match to TRBD1. Germline values: CDR1 LNHDA, CDR2 SQIVND (reference sequence). V shed 7 bases and J 7 bases; nucleotides not matched to a gene: 7. The CDR3 is 14 residues long. CDR3 DNA sequence: TGTGCCAGTAATTGGCGACAGGGAAATTCACCCCTCCACTTT. Its protein is CASNWRQGNSPLHF.

This clonotype was picked up a small number of times. The chain links TRBV7-9 to TRBJ2-3; TRBD1 is a possible D gene (5 bases). CDR3 length: 12 amino acids. CDR1 and CDR2 (germline): SEHNR, FQNEAQ (reference sequence). The V end lost 8 bases, the J end lost 6 bases, and 12 bases lay between the germline ends. The CDR3 loop reads CASVTVGDTQYF. The CDR3 nucleotides read TGTGCCAGCGTGACAGTAGGCGATACGCAGTATTTT.

The chain uses TRBV20-1 and TRBJ1-6; possibly TRBD1 for D (6 bases). Looked up from germline, CDR1 is DFQATT and CDR2 is SNEGSKA (reference sequence). The CDR3 is 15 residues long. Trimming cost V 1 base and J 9 bases, with 16 bases left between them. The CDR3 DNA is TGCAGTGCTAGAGTCGGTGGGGGCGTAGGTTCACCCCTCCACTTT. This codes for CSARVGGGVGSPLHF.

The chain recombines TRBV5-4 with TRBJ1-2, with D maybe TRBD1 (6 bases). The CDR3 sequence is 12 residues long. Germline CDR1 SGHNT, CDR2 YYREEE (reference sequence). Trimming removed 3 bases from V and 7 bases from J, with 10 bases in between. Here the CDR3 DNA reads TGTGCCAGCAGCTACTCACAGGGTGGCTACACCTTC. This sequence encodes CASSYSQGGYTF. The full variable domain, with the rest looked up from reference TRBV5-4 and TRBJ1-2, is ETGVTQSPTHLIKTRGQQVTLRCSSQSGHNTVSWYQQALGQGPQFIFQYYREEENGRGNFPPRFSGLQFPNYSSELNVNALELDDSALYLCASSYSQGGYTFGSGTRLTVV.

This chain uses TRBV6-2 or TRBV6-3 with TRBJ2-1, with TRBD2 identical over 13 bases. The V gene end was trimmed by 7 bases and the J gene end by 6 bases; junction bases not matched to a gene: 9. CDR1 is MNHEY and CDR2 is SVGEGT in the germline V gene. This CDR3 contains 16 residues. This CDR3 reads CASTKPGLAGFNEQFF. CDR3 nucleotide sequence: TGTGCCAGCACCAAACCGGGACTAGCGGGATTCAATGAGCAGTTCTTC.